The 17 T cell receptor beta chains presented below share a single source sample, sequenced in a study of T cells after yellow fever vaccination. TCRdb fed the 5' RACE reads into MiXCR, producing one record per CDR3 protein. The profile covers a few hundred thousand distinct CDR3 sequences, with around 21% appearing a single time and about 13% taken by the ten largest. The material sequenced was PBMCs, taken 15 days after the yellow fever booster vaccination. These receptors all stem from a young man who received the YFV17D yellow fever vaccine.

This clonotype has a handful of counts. The CDR3 here is CASSRDSVGEQYF. DNA for the CDR3: TGCGCCAGCAGCCGGGACTCTGTCGGGGAGCAGTACTTC. The chain combines TRBV5-1 with TRBJ2-7; possible D gene TRBD2, 6 bases. V was shortened by 4 bases and J by 7 bases, with 15 bases between the two germline ends. The CDR3 spans 13 residues. Per the germline V gene, CDR1 is SGHRS and CDR2 is YFSETQ.

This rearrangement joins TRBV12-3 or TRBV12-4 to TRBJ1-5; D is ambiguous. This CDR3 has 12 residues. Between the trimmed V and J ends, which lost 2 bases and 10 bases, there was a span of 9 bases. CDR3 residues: CASSLTDPPQHF. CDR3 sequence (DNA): TGTGCCAGCAGTTTAACGGACCCACCCCAGCATTTT.

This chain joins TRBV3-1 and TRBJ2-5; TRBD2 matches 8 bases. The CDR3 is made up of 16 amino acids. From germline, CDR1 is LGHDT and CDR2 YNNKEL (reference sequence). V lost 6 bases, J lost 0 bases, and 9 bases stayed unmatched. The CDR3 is CASSHKSGSDQETQYF. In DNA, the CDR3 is TGTGCCAGCAGTCATAAAAGCGGGAGTGACCAAGAGACCCAGTACTTC.

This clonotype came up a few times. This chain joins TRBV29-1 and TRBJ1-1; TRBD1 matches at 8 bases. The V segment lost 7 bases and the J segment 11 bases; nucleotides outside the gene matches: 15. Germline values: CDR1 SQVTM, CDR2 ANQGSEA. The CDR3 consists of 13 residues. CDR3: CSAGDRSTPGAFF. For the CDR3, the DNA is TGCAGCGCCGGGGACAGGTCAACCCCGGGGGCTTTCTTT.

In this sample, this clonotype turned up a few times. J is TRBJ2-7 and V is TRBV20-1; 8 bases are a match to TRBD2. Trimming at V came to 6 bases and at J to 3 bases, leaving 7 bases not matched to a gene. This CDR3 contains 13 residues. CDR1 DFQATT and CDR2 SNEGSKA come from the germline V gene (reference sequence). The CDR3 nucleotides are TGCAGTGCCAAAGGGACTAGTAGCTACGAGCAGTACTTC. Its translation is CSAKGTSSYEQYF.

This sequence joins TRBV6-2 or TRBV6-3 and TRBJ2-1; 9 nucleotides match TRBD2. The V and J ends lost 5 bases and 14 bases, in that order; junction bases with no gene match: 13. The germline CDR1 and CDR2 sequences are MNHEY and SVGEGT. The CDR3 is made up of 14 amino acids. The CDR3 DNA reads TGTGCCAGCAGTCCTTACTCCGCCGGGACTAGCAAGTTCTTC. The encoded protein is CASSPYSAGTSKFF.

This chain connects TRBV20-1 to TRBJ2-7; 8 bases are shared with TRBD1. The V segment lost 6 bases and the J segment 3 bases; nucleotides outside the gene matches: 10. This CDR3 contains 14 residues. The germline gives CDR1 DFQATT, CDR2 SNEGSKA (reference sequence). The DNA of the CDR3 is TGCAGTGCAAAACGACAGGGGAGGATCTACGAGCAGTACTTC. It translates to CSAKRQGRIYEQYF.

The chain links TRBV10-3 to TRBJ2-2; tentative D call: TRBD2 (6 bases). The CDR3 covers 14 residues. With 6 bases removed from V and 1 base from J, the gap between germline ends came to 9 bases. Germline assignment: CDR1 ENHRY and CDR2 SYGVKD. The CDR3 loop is CAIRLAENTGELFF. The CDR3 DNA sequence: TGTGCCATCAGATTAGCGGAGAACACCGGGGAGCTGTTTTTT.

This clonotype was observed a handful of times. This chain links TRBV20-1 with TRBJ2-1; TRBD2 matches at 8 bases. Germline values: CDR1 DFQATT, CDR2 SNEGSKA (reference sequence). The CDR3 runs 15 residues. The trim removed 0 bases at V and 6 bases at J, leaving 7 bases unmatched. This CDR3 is CSARDWTSPGNEQFF. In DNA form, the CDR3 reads TGCAGTGCTAGAGATTGGACTAGCCCAGGCAATGAGCAGTTCTTC.

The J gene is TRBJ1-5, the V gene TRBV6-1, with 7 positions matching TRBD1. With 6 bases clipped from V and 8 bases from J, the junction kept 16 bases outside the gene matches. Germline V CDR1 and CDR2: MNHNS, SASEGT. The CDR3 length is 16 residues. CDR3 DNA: TGTGCCAGCAGCCCGAACGGGGAGGGGGCCATTAAGCCCCAGCATTTT. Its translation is CASSPNGEGAIKPQHF.

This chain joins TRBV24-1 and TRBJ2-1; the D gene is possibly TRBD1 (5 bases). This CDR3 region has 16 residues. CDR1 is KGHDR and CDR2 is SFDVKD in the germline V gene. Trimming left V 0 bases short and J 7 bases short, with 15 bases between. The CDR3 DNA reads TGTGCCACCAGTGATTTGCGACCAGGGCGTATTAATGAGCAGTTCTTC. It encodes CATSDLRPGRINEQFF.

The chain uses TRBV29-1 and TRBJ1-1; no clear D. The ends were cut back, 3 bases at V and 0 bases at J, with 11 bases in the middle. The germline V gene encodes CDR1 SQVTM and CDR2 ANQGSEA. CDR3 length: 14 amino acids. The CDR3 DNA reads TGCAGCGTTGACTTCGCAGGAATGAACACTGAAGCTTTCTTT. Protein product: CSVDFAGMNTEAFF.

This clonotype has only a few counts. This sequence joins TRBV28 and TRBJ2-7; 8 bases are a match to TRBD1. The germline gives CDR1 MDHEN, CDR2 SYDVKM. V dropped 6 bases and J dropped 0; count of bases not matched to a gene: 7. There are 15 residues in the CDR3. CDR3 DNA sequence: TGTGCCAGCAGACGCGGACAGGGCCTCTCCTACGAGCAGTACTTC. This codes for CASRRGQGLSYEQYF.

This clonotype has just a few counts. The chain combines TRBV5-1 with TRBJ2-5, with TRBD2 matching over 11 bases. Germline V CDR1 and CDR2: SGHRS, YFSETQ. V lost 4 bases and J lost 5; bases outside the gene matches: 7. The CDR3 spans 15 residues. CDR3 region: CASSISGRADETQYF. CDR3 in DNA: TGCGCCAGCAGCATTAGCGGGAGGGCCGATGAGACCCAGTACTTC.

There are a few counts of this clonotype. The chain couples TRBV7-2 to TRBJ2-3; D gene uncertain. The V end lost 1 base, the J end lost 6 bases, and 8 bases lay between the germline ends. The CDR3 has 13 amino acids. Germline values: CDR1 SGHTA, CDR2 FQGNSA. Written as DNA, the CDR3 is TGTGCCAGCAGCTTAGGGGCGAAGGATACGCAGTATTTT. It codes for CASSLGAKDTQYF. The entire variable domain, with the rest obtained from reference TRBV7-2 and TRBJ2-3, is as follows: GAGVSQSPSNKVTEKGKDVELRCDPISGHTALYWYRQSLGQGLEFLIYFQGNSAPDKSGLPSDRFSAERTGGSVSTLTIQRTQQEDSAVYLCASSLGAKDTQYFGPGTRLTVL.

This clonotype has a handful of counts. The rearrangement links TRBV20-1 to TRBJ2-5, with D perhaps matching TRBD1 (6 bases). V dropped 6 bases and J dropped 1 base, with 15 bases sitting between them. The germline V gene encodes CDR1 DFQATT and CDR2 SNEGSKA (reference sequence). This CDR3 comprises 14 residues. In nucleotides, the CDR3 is TGCAGTGCAAAAGGCCACAGGGCCCAAGAGACCCAGTACTTC. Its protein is CSAKGHRAQETQYF.

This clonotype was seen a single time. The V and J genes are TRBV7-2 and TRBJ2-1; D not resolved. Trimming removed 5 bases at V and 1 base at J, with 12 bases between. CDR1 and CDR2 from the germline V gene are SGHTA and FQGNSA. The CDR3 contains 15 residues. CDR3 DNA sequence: TGTGCCAGCAGCATCGCAGGCCTTTCCTACAATGAGCAGTTCTTC. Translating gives CASSIAGLSYNEQFF.